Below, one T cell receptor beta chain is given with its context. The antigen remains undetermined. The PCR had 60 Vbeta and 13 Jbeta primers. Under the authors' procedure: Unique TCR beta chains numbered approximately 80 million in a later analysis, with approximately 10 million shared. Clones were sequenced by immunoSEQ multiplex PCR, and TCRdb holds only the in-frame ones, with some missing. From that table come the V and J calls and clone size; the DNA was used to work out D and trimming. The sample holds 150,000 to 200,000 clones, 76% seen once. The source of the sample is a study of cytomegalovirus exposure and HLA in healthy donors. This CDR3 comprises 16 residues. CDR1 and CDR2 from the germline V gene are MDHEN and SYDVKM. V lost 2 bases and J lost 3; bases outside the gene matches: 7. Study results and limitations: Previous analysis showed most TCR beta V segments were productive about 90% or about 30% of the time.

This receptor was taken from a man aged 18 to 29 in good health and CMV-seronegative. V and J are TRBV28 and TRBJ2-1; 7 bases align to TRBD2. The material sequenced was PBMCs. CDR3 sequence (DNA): TGTGCCAGCAGTTTAGGGCTAGCGGTATTCTACAATGAGCAGTTCTTC. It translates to CASSLGLAVFYNEQFF.